Included here is one TCR beta chain sequence, with context. Its antigen is unidentified. Lactation, pregnancy, other autoimmune disease or uncontrolled infection excluded patients. This record comes from a study of T cells in Graves' hyperthyroidism and ophthalmopathy. Study-level results: A 13 V-J model separated ophthalmopathy from stable hyperthyroidism. In blood, most of the thyroid clonotypes expanded above 0.001 were also present.

Amplified TCR beta CDR3 regions came from RNA transcripts. The HTBI primer set served for first-round RT-PCR of the TCR CDR3. TCRdb re-analysed the multiplex PCR reads in MiXCR, keeping a single row per CDR3 protein. The table lists approximately 49,000 distinct CDR3 sequences, 54% of them singletons. Trimming removed 10 bases from V and 5 bases from J, with 14 bases in between. This CDR3 spans 12 amino acids. Germline values: CDR1 ENHRY, CDR2 SYGVKD. Material for sequencing was peripheral blood or thyroid tissue (not recorded which). This clonotype was obtained from a man younger than 30 with Graves' hyperthyroidism. V is TRBV10-3 and J is TRBJ1-2, with a weak D call TRBD1 (6 bases). This CDR3 reads CASTTQGYGYTF. The DNA of the CDR3 is TGTGCCAGCACCACCCAGGGGTATGGCTACACCTTC.